These T cell receptor beta chains were read from a single sample in a study of blood T cell repertoires in COVID-19. Assay used: immunoSEQ multiplex PCR; TCRdb lists only in-frame clones, some missing. This sample carries around 300,000 clones, roughly nine tenths of them seen once, and the ten largest clones take 1.9%. The material sequenced was PBMCs or T cells enriched from blood (not recorded which). The receptors shown here come from a woman aged 55-75 years who had recovered from COVID-19. Each CDR3 is given with its conserved first and last residue. A D gene is named only where the DNA matches it firmly. Clone size is not always given. Where it is, it says once, few, many or a class for expanded clones.

V gene	J gene	clone size	D gene	CDR3 DNA	CDR3 protein
TRBV6-5	TRBJ2-1	NA	NA	TGTGCCAGCAGCCCAAATAGCGTCCGTGAGCAGTTCTTC	CASSPNSVREQFF
TRBV7-8	TRBJ2-2	NA	TRBD2	TGTGCCAGCAGCTTAGGTATCGGGAGGGCCATCGGGGAGCTGTTTTTT	CASSLGIGRAIGELFF
TRBV14	TRBJ2-7	NA	NA	TGTGCCAGCAGCCAAGATACTTACGAGCAGTACTTC	CASSQDTYEQYF
TRBV12-5	TRBJ2-6	NA	NA	TGTGCTAGTGGTTGGCAGGGGACTGGGGCCAACGTCCTGACTTTC	CASGWQGTGANVLTF
TRBV6-5	TRBJ2-7	NA	NA	TGTGCCAGCAGCCGTTACAGGGCCCAAGCCTACGAGCAGTACTTC	CASSRYRAQAYEQYF
TRBV5-4	TRBJ2-1	NA	NA	TGTGCCAGCAGCCATATTAGCGGCAGCTCCTACAATGAGCAGTTCTTC	CASSHISGSSYNEQFF
TRBV30	TRBJ2-1	NA	TRBD2	TGTGCCTGGAGTGTACGAGCGGGGCGGTCCTACAATGAGCAGTTCTTC	CAWSVRAGRSYNEQFF
TRBV3-1/TRBV3-2	TRBJ1-6	NA	TRBD1	TGTGCCAGCAGCCGACAGGGGGACTTTTCCTATTCACCCCTCCACTTT	CASSRQGDFSYSPLHF
TRBV7-9	TRBJ2-1	NA	TRBD2	TGTGCCAGCAGCGGTCCGGGACTAGCGGGTGACAATGAGCAGTTCTTC	CASSGPGLAGDNEQFF
TRBV11-3	TRBJ2-5	once	NA	TGTGCCAGCAGCGAATGGGACTCCAGGCAGGTTTTTTCGGAGACCCAGTACTTC	CASSEWDSRQVFSETQYF
TRBV5-1	TRBJ1-5	once	TRBD1	TGCGCCAGCAGCTCCTCGGGGACAGCTGATCAGCCCCAGCATTTT	CASSSSGTADQPQHF
TRBV9	TRBJ2-5	NA	TRBD2	TGTGCCAGCAGCGTGGGACTAGCGGGGATAGAGACCCAGTACTTC	CASSVGLAGIETQYF
TRBV23-1	TRBJ1-3	NA	NA	TGCGCCAGCAGTCACTTACTCAGGGGATCAGGAAACACCATATATTTT	CASSHLLRGSGNTIYF
TRBV3-1/TRBV3-2	TRBJ1-3	NA	NA	TGTGCCAGCAGCCCCCACTCTGGAAACACCATATATTTT	CASSPHSGNTIYF
TRBV28	TRBJ1-1	NA	NA	TGTGCCAGCCTCAGGGTGAACACTGAAGCTTTCTTT	CASLRVNTEAFF
TRBV12-3/TRBV12-4	TRBJ1-2	NA	NA	TGTGCCAGCACCTATCCCGGGGTCTATGGCTACACCTTC	CASTYPGVYGYTF
TRBV30	TRBJ1-5	NA	TRBD1	TGTGCCTGGATGGGACAGGGGGCATTTGGCAATCAGCCCCAGCATTTT	CAWMGQGAFGNQPQHF
TRBV4-1	TRBJ1-4	NA	NA	TGCGCCAGCAGCCAAGTCCTGACAGTAGTTTTTGAAAAACTGTTTTTT	CASSQVLTVVFEKLFF
TRBV9	TRBJ2-1	NA	NA	TGTGCCAGCAGCCTCGAGGGGACTGGGGACAATGAGCAGTTCTTC	CASSLEGTGDNEQFF
TRBV5-1	TRBJ2-5	NA	NA	TGCGCCAGCATTCCACAGCCCCAAGAGACCCAGTACTTC	CASIPQPQETQYF
TRBV10-2	TRBJ1-6	once	NA	TGCGCCAGCTGTGATTCGGGGAATTCACCCCTCCACTTT	CASCDSGNSPLHF
TRBV18	TRBJ1-5	NA	NA	TGTGCCAGCTCACCACAGAGCGGCGGAAATCAGCCCCAGCATTTT	CASSPQSGGNQPQHF
TRBV9	TRBJ2-1	NA	TRBD2	TGTGCCAGCAGCGTACCTAGCGGGAGGCAAAATGAGCAGTTCTTC	CASSVPSGRQNEQFF
TRBV12-3/TRBV12-4	TRBJ2-7	few	NA	TGTGCCAGCAGTAGCCCACTTGCGCACGAGCAGTACTTC	CASSSPLAHEQYF
TRBV6-4	TRBJ1-5	NA	TRBD1	TGTGCCAGCAGTGACTCGGGGACAGGAATCTATCAGCCCCAGCATTTT	CASSDSGTGIYQPQHF
TRBV7-3	TRBJ1-1	NA	NA	TGTGCCAGCAGCTTATTTGGGGGGAGTGACACTGAAGCTTTCTTT	CASSLFGGSDTEAFF
TRBV28	TRBJ1-6	NA	NA	TGTGCCAGCCTGAGCTCCTATAATTCACCCCTCCACTTT	CASLSSYNSPLHF
TRBV2	TRBJ2-5	NA	NA	TGTGCCAGCAGAGCCCCCCCACGAGAGACCCAGTACTTC	CASRAPPRETQYF